This T cell receptor (beta chain) originates from a study of a mutant IDH1 vaccine in newly diagnosed glioma. Across the study: Beginning 4-6 weeks after radiotherapy alone, or with temozolomide cycles, vaccination took place. Treated patients, averaging around 40 years, were roughly 60% male and approximately 38% female.

Time point meaning: week 47, end of study. In the vaccine, a single dose held 300 ug of the mutant IDH1 20-mer peptide, along with topical imiquimod. Only a few counts were recorded for this clone. Antigen unknown. Whole-study results and caveats: Vaccine-induced responses were seen in 85% to 95% of patients, spanning several MHC alleles.

TCRdb's copy holds only in-frame clones and misses some; the assay was immunoSEQ multiplex PCR. The data contain approximately 56,000 clones, around three fifths of them singletons. The CDR3 length is 14 residues. Germline V gives CDR1 SQVTM, CDR2 ANQGSEA. This chain joins TRBV29-1 and TRBJ2-6; 7 bases are a match to TRBD1. Sequencing used peripheral blood mononuclear cells (PBMCs), obtained from a glioma patient whose treatment included an IDH1 peptide vaccine. This TCR came from a man in his forties with glioma. Some clones in this sample may be carry-over from other donors' samples. This CDR3 reads CGTGVSSGANVLTF. The CDR3 nucleotides are TGCGGTACAGGGGTTTCGTCTGGGGCCAACGTCCTGACTTTC.